A selection of T cell receptor beta chains follows, all from one sample in a study of blood T cell repertoires in COVID-19. The method was immunoSEQ multiplex PCR; TCRdb's version includes in-frame clones alone and lacks a portion of them. The sample yields almost 250,000 clones, approximately 85% seen once. The sequencing input was PBMCs or T cells enriched from blood (not recorded which). The receptors were sampled from a woman between 50 and 59 years old with acute COVID-19. The CDR3 runs from the conserved cysteine through the conserved F or W. Each record gives: J gene, D gene, V gene, clone size, CDR3 protein, CDR3 DNA. A D gene is named only where the DNA matches it firmly. The size of a clone is reported for some rows only, either as once, few or many, or as a class for expanded clones.

j_call: TRBJ1-1
d_call: -
v_call: TRBV11-2
clone_size: few
cdr3_aa: CASSPPGPIRGNTEAFF
cdr3_nt: TGTGCCAGCAGCCCTCCGGGCCCCATTAGGGGGAACACTGAAGCTTTCTTT

j_call: TRBJ1-2
d_call: -
v_call: TRBV4-3
clone_size: -
cdr3_aa: CASSQVVRLNYGYTF
cdr3_nt: TGCGCCAGCAGCCAAGTGGTGAGACTAAACTATGGCTACACCTTC

j_call: TRBJ2-2
d_call: -
v_call: TRBV24-1
clone_size: -
cdr3_aa: CATSDRAGELFF
cdr3_nt: TGTGCCACCAGTGACAGGGCCGGGGAGCTGTTTTTT

j_call: TRBJ2-5
d_call: TRBD1
v_call: TRBV7-8
clone_size: once
cdr3_aa: CASSFWTGGGETQYF
cdr3_nt: TGTGCCAGCAGCTTCTGGACAGGGGGCGGGGAGACCCAGTACTTC

j_call: TRBJ2-2
d_call: -
v_call: TRBV5-1
clone_size: once
cdr3_aa: CASSLMGGGVITGELFF
cdr3_nt: TGCGCCAGCAGCTTGATGGGCGGGGGCGTAATCACCGGGGAGCTGTTTTTT

j_call: TRBJ2-7
d_call: TRBD1
v_call: TRBV4-3
clone_size: -
cdr3_aa: CASSRDSLHEQYF
cdr3_nt: TGCGCCAGCAGCCGGGACAGCCTCCACGAGCAGTACTTC

j_call: TRBJ1-1
d_call: -
v_call: TRBV7-9
clone_size: -
cdr3_aa: CASTPGHPIPEAFF
cdr3_nt: TGTGCCAGCACGCCGGGACACCCCATACCTGAAGCTTTCTTT

j_call: TRBJ1-3
d_call: TRBD1
v_call: TRBV18
clone_size: -
cdr3_aa: CASFSGTGLSGNTIYF
cdr3_nt: TGTGCCAGCTTCTCCGGGACAGGGCTTTCTGGAAACACCATATATTTT

j_call: TRBJ1-1
d_call: -
v_call: TRBV29-1
clone_size: once
cdr3_aa: CSVRRATEAFF
cdr3_nt: TGCAGCGTTCGGAGGGCGACTGAAGCTTTCTTT

j_call: TRBJ1-6
d_call: TRBD1
v_call: TRBV7-8
clone_size: -
cdr3_aa: CASSSPGTGPNSPLHF
cdr3_nt: TGTGCCAGCAGCTCCCCCGGGACAGGACCCAATTCACCCCTCCACTTT

j_call: TRBJ1-5
d_call: -
v_call: TRBV15
clone_size: -
cdr3_aa: CATSRDSQGFQPQHF
cdr3_nt: TGTGCCACCAGCAGAGATAGCCAGGGATTTCAGCCCCAGCATTTT

j_call: TRBJ1-2
d_call: -
v_call: TRBV9
clone_size: -
cdr3_aa: CASSNRDGYTF
cdr3_nt: TGTGCCAGCAGCAACCGGGATGGCTACACCTTC

j_call: TRBJ1-1
d_call: -
v_call: TRBV2
clone_size: -
cdr3_aa: CASMAGDYTEAFF
cdr3_nt: TGTGCCAGTATGGCAGGGGATTACACTGAAGCTTTCTTT

j_call: TRBJ2-1
d_call: -
v_call: TRBV5-1
clone_size: -
cdr3_aa: CASSLVVSGTYNEQFF
cdr3_nt: TGCGCCAGCAGCTTGGTCGTCAGCGGAACCTACAATGAGCAGTTCTTC

j_call: TRBJ1-1
d_call: TRBD1
v_call: TRBV13
clone_size: -
cdr3_aa: CASSFLQGYSEAFF
cdr3_nt: TGTGCCAGCAGCTTCCTACAGGGGTACAGTGAAGCTTTCTTT

j_call: TRBJ1-1
d_call: -
v_call: TRBV7-3
clone_size: once
cdr3_aa: CASSPTGPNTEAFF
cdr3_nt: TGTGCCAGCAGCCCCACAGGGCCGAACACTGAAGCTTTCTTT

j_call: TRBJ2-3
d_call: -
v_call: TRBV13
clone_size: once
cdr3_aa: CASRTTGGADTQYF
cdr3_nt: TGTGCCAGCAGGACAACAGGGGGGGCAGATACGCAGTATTTT

j_call: TRBJ1-2
d_call: TRBD1
v_call: TRBV5-1
clone_size: -
cdr3_aa: CASRQDRARGYTF
cdr3_nt: TGCGCCAGCAGGCAGGACAGGGCTAGGGGCTACACCTTC

j_call: TRBJ1-1
d_call: TRBD1
v_call: TRBV7-2
clone_size: -
cdr3_aa: CASSLGGTGATEAFF
cdr3_nt: TGTGCCAGCAGCTTAGGAGGGACAGGGGCCACTGAAGCTTTCTTT

j_call: TRBJ1-1
d_call: TRBD1
v_call: TRBV5-1
clone_size: -
cdr3_aa: CASSPIQGATEAFF
cdr3_nt: TGCGCCAGCAGCCCGATACAGGGGGCAACTGAAGCTTTCTTT

j_call: TRBJ2-1
d_call: TRBD2
v_call: TRBV15
clone_size: -
cdr3_aa: CATSRVGTTENNEQFF
cdr3_nt: TGTGCCACCAGCAGAGTCGGGACTACCGAAAACAATGAGCAGTTCTTC

j_call: TRBJ1-6
d_call: TRBD1
v_call: TRBV6-5
clone_size: -
cdr3_aa: CASRRGQEYNSPLHF
cdr3_nt: TGTGCCAGCAGGAGGGGACAGGAATATAATTCACCCCTCCACTTT

j_call: TRBJ1-1
d_call: -
v_call: TRBV10-3
clone_size: -
cdr3_aa: CAISEQENTEAFF
cdr3_nt: TGTGCCATCAGTGAGCAGGAGAACACTGAAGCTTTCTTT

j_call: TRBJ2-5
d_call: -
v_call: TRBV3-1/TRBV3-2
clone_size: -
cdr3_aa: CASSQEEGYQETQYF
cdr3_nt: TGTGCCAGCAGCCAAGAGGAGGGCTACCAAGAGACCCAGTACTTC

j_call: TRBJ1-6
d_call: TRBD1
v_call: TRBV5-5
clone_size: once
cdr3_aa: CASSMLDRGVHSPLHF
cdr3_nt: TGTGCCAGCAGCATGCTCGACAGGGGTGTGCATTCACCCCTCCACTTT

j_call: TRBJ1-2
d_call: -
v_call: TRBV11-2
clone_size: -
cdr3_aa: CASSLESQGTGYTF
cdr3_nt: TGTGCCAGCAGCTTAGAGTCTCAGGGGACTGGCTACACCTTC

j_call: TRBJ1-1
d_call: -
v_call: TRBV7-2
clone_size: -
cdr3_aa: CASSLQSGGANTEAFF
cdr3_nt: TGTGCCAGCAGCTTACAGTCTGGGGGGGCGAACACTGAAGCTTTCTTT

j_call: TRBJ1-1
d_call: TRBD1
v_call: TRBV4-3
clone_size: -
cdr3_aa: CASRGQGTNTEAFF
cdr3_nt: TGCGCCAGCCGAGGACAGGGGACCAACACTGAAGCTTTCTTT

j_call: TRBJ1-2
d_call: TRBD1
v_call: TRBV5-6
clone_size: -
cdr3_aa: CASSPTTGAALSYTF
cdr3_nt: TGTGCCAGCAGTCCAACGACAGGGGCCGCGCTGAGCTACACCTTC

j_call: TRBJ1-3
d_call: TRBD1
v_call: TRBV7-2
clone_size: -
cdr3_aa: CASSGGQPGTSGNTIYF
cdr3_nt: TGTGCCAGCAGCGGGGGACAGCCGGGCACCTCTGGAAACACCATATATTTT

j_call: TRBJ1-3
d_call: -
v_call: TRBV10-3
clone_size: -
cdr3_aa: CAIRDSNTIYF
cdr3_nt: TGTGCCATCAGGGACTCTAACACCATATATTTT

j_call: TRBJ1-2
d_call: -
v_call: TRBV27
clone_size: -
cdr3_aa: CASSSWLGGTNVYTF
cdr3_nt: TGTGCCAGCAGTTCCTGGTTAGGAGGGACCAACGTCTACACCTTC

j_call: TRBJ1-5
d_call: -
v_call: TRBV6-1
clone_size: -
cdr3_aa: CASSARWEFSNQPQHF
cdr3_nt: TGTGCCAGCAGTGCAAGGTGGGAGTTTAGCAATCAGCCCCAGCATTTT

j_call: TRBJ2-7
d_call: TRBD1
v_call: TRBV19
clone_size: -
cdr3_aa: CASSITGQGSEQYF
cdr3_nt: TGTGCCAGTAGTATTACAGGACAGGGGTCCGAGCAGTACTTC

j_call: TRBJ1-3
d_call: -
v_call: TRBV12-3/TRBV12-4
clone_size: -
cdr3_aa: CASTAGSGNTIYF
cdr3_nt: TGTGCCAGCACGGCGGGTTCTGGAAACACCATATATTTT

j_call: TRBJ2-1
d_call: -
v_call: TRBV12-3/TRBV12-4
clone_size: -
cdr3_aa: CATRGIGNEQFF
cdr3_nt: TGTGCCACCCGAGGGATCGGGAATGAGCAGTTCTTC

j_call: TRBJ1-1
d_call: TRBD1
v_call: TRBV29-1
clone_size: once
cdr3_aa: CSVRTGGVTEAFF
cdr3_nt: TGCAGCGTCCGAACAGGGGGAGTCACTGAAGCTTTCTTT

j_call: TRBJ2-7
d_call: -
v_call: TRBV7-2
clone_size: once
cdr3_aa: CASSFTGGGTYEQYF
cdr3_nt: TGTGCCAGCAGCTTCACAGGGGGAGGGACCTACGAGCAGTACTTC

j_call: TRBJ1-2
d_call: -
v_call: TRBV19
clone_size: -
cdr3_aa: CASSRLGRENYGYTF
cdr3_nt: TGTGCCAGTAGTCGGCTAGGGAGAGAGAACTATGGCTACACCTTC

j_call: TRBJ2-3
d_call: TRBD2
v_call: TRBV19
clone_size: -
cdr3_aa: CASSRTSGNTDTQYF
cdr3_nt: TGTGCCAGTAGCAGGACTAGCGGGAACACAGATACGCAGTATTTT

j_call: TRBJ2-1
d_call: TRBD1
v_call: TRBV27
clone_size: -
cdr3_aa: CASSHAQGVYNEQFF
cdr3_nt: TGTGCCAGCAGCCATGCTCAGGGGGTCTACAATGAGCAGTTCTTC

j_call: TRBJ1-5
d_call: TRBD1
v_call: TRBV5-6
clone_size: -
cdr3_aa: CASSSRDRVKQPQHF
cdr3_nt: TGTGCCAGCAGCAGCCGGGACAGGGTAAAACAGCCCCAGCATTTT

j_call: TRBJ1-6
d_call: TRBD1
v_call: TRBV6-1
clone_size: -
cdr3_aa: CASSWTGSYNSPLHF
cdr3_nt: TGTGCCAGCAGTTGGACAGGGAGTTATAATTCACCCCTCCACTTT

j_call: TRBJ2-7
d_call: -
v_call: TRBV5-1
clone_size: -
cdr3_aa: CASSLSSQGRDEQYF
cdr3_nt: TGCGCCAGCAGCTTGTCATCGCAGGGTCGGGACGAGCAGTACTTC

j_call: TRBJ2-3
d_call: -
v_call: TRBV30
clone_size: -
cdr3_aa: CAWSSGGQFGTQYF
cdr3_nt: TGTGCCTGGAGCAGCGGTGGACAGTTCGGTACGCAGTATTTT

j_call: TRBJ1-3
d_call: -
v_call: TRBV18
clone_size: once
cdr3_aa: CASSPTTGISGNTIYF
cdr3_nt: TGTGCCAGCTCACCCACAACAGGAATCTCTGGAAACACCATATATTTT

j_call: TRBJ1-2
d_call: -
v_call: TRBV2
clone_size: few
cdr3_aa: CASSESFKGANYGYTF
cdr3_nt: TGTGCCAGCAGTGAGTCCTTTAAGGGAGCTAACTATGGCTACACCTTC

j_call: TRBJ1-1
d_call: -
v_call: TRBV5-8
clone_size: -
cdr3_aa: CASSLGMNTEAFF
cdr3_nt: TGTGCCAGCAGCTTGGGTATGAACACTGAAGCTTTCTTT

j_call: TRBJ1-5
d_call: TRBD1
v_call: TRBV30
clone_size: once
cdr3_aa: CAWKKTGGNNQPQHF
cdr3_nt: TGTGCCTGGAAAAAGACAGGGGGAAACAATCAGCCCCAGCATTTT

j_call: TRBJ1-6
d_call: -
v_call: TRBV30
clone_size: -
cdr3_aa: CAWSVAGLNSPLHF
cdr3_nt: TGTGCCTGGAGTGTGGCGGGGCTGAATTCACCCCTCCACTTT

j_call: TRBJ1-1
d_call: -
v_call: TRBV6-1
clone_size: -
cdr3_aa: CASSEQGITEAFF
cdr3_nt: TGTGCCAGCAGTGAACAGGGAATCACTGAAGCTTTCTTT

j_call: TRBJ1-2
d_call: -
v_call: TRBV7-2
clone_size: -
cdr3_aa: CASSSTQGLGNYGYTF
cdr3_nt: TGTGCCAGCAGCTCGACGCAGGGTCTTGGGAACTATGGCTACACCTTC

j_call: TRBJ1-1
d_call: -
v_call: TRBV6-2/TRBV6-3
clone_size: few
cdr3_aa: CASSYKTGTAFF
cdr3_nt: TGTGCCAGCAGTTACAAGACAGGCACGGCTTTCTTT

j_call: TRBJ1-5
d_call: -
v_call: TRBV5-4
clone_size: -
cdr3_aa: CASSPTPNSNQPQHF
cdr3_nt: TGTGCCAGCAGCCCAACCCCTAATAGCAATCAGCCCCAGCATTTT

j_call: TRBJ1-2
d_call: TRBD1
v_call: TRBV6-5
clone_size: -
cdr3_aa: CASSSGQLGYGYTF
cdr3_nt: TGTGCCAGCAGTTCGGGACAGCTGGGCTATGGCTACACCTTC

j_call: TRBJ2-7
d_call: -
v_call: TRBV9
clone_size: -
cdr3_aa: CASSSDRRTYEQYF
cdr3_nt: TGTGCCAGCAGCTCTGACAGGCGGACCTACGAGCAGTACTTC

j_call: TRBJ1-1
d_call: -
v_call: TRBV7-9
clone_size: -
cdr3_aa: CASSLWRTENTEAFF
cdr3_nt: TGTGCCAGCAGCTTGTGGAGGACAGAAAACACTGAAGCTTTCTTT

j_call: TRBJ2-7
d_call: TRBD2
v_call: TRBV6-2/TRBV6-3
clone_size: few
cdr3_aa: CASSYYSSGGLSYEQYF
cdr3_nt: TGTGCCAGCAGTTACTATTCCAGCGGGGGGTTATCCTACGAGCAGTACTTC